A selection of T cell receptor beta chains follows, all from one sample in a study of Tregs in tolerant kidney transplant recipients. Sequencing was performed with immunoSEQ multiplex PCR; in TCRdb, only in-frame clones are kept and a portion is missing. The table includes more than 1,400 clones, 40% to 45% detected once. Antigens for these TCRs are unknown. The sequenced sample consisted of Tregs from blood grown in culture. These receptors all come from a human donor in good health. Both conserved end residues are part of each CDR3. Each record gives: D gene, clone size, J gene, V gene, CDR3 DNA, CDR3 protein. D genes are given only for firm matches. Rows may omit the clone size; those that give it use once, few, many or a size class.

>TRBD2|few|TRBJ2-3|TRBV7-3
TGTGCCAGCAGCTGGACTAGCGGGTCAGGAGATACGCAGTATTTT
CASSWTSGSGDTQYF
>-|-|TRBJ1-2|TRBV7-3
TGTGCCAGCAGTTTACAGGGTGACGGCTACACCTTC
CASSLQGDGYTF
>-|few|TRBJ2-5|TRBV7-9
TGTGCCAGCAGCTTAGGGACAGGTGGGGGGCAAGAGACCCAGTACTTC
CASSLGTGGGQETQYF
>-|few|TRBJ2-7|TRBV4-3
TGCGCCAGCAGCCAAGATCCTCCCGGGAGTGGGTACGAGCAGTACTTC
CASSQDPPGSGYEQYF
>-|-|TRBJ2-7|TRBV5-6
TGTGCCAGCAGCCAAGGGGGAGGGACCCGGACCTACGAGCAGTACTTC
CASSQGGGTRTYEQYF
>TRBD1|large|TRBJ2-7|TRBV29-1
TGCAGCGTTGTATCGTCCGGACAGGTCTACGAGCAGTACTTC
CSVVSSGQVYEQYF
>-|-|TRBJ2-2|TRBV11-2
TGTGCCAGCAGCTTTACAGGGTTAACCGGGGAGCTGTTTTTT
CASSFTGLTGELFF
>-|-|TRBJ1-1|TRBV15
TGTGCCACCAGCCGAGCAATGCGTGGGGACACTGAAGCTTTCTTT
CATSRAMRGDTEAFF
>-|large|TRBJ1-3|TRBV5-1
TGCGCCAGCAGCTTGGGTGCTGGAAACACCATATATTTT
CASSLGAGNTIYF
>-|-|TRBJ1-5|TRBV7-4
TGTGCCAGCAGCTTAGGCTATAGCAATCAGCCCCAGCATTTT
CASSLGYSNQPQHF
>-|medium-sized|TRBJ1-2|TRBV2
TGTGCCAGCAGTGAAACAGGCCTCTATGGCTACACCTTC
CASSETGLYGYTF
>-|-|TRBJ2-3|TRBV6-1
TGTGCCATCAGTTCGGGGAACACAGATACGCAGTATTTT
CAISSGNTDTQYF
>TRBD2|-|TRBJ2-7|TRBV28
TGTGCCAGCAGCGGACTAGCGGGGTTCGACGAGCAGTACTTC
CASSGLAGFDEQYF
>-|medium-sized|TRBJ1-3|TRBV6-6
TGTGCCAGCAGTCGGATCTCTGGAAACACCATATATTTT
CASSRISGNTIYF
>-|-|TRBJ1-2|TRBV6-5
TGTGCCAGCAGTAGGGAGGCCCTCTATGGCTACACCTTC
CASSREALYGYTF
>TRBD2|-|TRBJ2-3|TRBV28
TGTGCCAGCAGGCGTCGCTGGGCGGGCGGGAGGGCGCAGTATTTT
CASRRRWAGGRAQYF
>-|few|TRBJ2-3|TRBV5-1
TGCGCCAGCAGCCATGAGGGGGCAGATACGCAGTATTTT
CASSHEGADTQYF
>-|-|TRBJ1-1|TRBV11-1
TGTGCCAGCAGCTTATACGGCGTAGGACGCTATGAAGCTTTCTTT
CASSLYGVGRYEAFF
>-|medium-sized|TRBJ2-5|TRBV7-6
TGTGCCAGCAGCTCCAGCCAAGAGACCCAGTACTTC
CASSSSQETQYF
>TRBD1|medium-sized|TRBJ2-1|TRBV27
TGTGCCAGCAGTTGGGACAGGGGGCGAAATGAGCAGTTCTTC
CASSWDRGRNEQFF
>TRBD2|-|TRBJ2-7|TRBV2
TGTGCCAGCAGTAGAGCGGGGTTGAGCTCCTACGAGCAGTACTTC
CASSRAGLSSYEQYF
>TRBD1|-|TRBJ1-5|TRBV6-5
TGTGCCAGCAGTTACTCGACAGGGCTCGGACAGCCCCAGCATTTT
CASSYSTGLGQPQHF